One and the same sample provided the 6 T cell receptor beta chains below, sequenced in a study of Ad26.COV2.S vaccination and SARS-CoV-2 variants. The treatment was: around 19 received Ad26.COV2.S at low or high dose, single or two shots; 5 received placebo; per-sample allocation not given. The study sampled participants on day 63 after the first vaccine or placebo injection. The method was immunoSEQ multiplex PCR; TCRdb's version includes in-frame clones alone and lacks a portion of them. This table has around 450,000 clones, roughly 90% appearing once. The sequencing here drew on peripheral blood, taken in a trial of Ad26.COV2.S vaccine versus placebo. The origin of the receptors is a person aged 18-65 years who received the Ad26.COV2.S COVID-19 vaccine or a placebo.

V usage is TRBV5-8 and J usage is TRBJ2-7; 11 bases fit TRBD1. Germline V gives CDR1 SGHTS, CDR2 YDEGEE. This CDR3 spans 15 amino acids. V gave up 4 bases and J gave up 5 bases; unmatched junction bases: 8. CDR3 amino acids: CASSPGTGGGHEQYF. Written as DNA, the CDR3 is TGTGCCAGCAGCCCCGGGACAGGGGGAGGCCACGAGCAGTACTTC.

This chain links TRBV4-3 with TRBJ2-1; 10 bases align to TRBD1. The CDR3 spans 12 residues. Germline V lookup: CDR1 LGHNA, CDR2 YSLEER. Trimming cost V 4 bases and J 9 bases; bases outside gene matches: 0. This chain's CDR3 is CASSRDRGEQFF. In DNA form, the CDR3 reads TGCGCCAGCAGCCGGGACAGGGGTGAGCAGTTCTTC.

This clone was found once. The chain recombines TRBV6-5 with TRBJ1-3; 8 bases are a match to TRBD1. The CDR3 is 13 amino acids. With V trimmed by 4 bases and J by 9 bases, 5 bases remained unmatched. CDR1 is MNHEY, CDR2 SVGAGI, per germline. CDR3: CASSWGQASTIYF. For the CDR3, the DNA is TGTGCCAGCAGTTGGGGACAGGCGTCCACCATATATTTT.

CDR3 in amino acids: CASSSLGGEFTEAFF. In DNA form, the CDR3 reads TGTGCCAGCAGCTCACTGGGGGGCGAGTTCACTGAAGCTTTCTTT. This chain links TRBV9 with TRBJ1-1; tentative D call: TRBD1 (6 bases). Germline CDR1 SGDLS, CDR2 YYNGEE. V lost 4 bases to trimming and J lost 4 bases, with 17 bases between them. This CDR3 comprises 15 residues.

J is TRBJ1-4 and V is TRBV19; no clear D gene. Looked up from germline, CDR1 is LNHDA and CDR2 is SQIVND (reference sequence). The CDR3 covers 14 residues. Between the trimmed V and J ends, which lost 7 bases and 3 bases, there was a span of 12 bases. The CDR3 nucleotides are TGTGCCAGTAAAGTAGGACCAGCTAATGAAAAACTGTTTTTT. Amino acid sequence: CASKVGPANEKLFF.

The CDR3, as DNA: TGTGCCAGCGGCCGGGACAGCTGGAGCTCTGGAAACACCATATATTTT. Its protein is CASGRDSWSSGNTIYF. The V gene is TRBV6-2 or TRBV6-3, the J gene TRBJ1-3, with 7 bases fitting TRBD1. This CDR3 is 16 amino acids long. Germline values: CDR1 MNHEY, CDR2 SVGEGT. The trim removed 8 bases at V and 0 bases at J, leaving 10 bases unmatched.